The rows below give T cell receptor beta chains drawn from one sample of a study of patients and donors after allogeneic stem cell transplantation. TCRdb passed the RT-PCR reads through MiXCR, listing each CDR3 protein once. The repertoire holds about a million distinct CDR3 sequences, with about 20% as singletons. Specimen: blood, either unsorted or a sorted T cell fraction (not recorded which). The receptor source for this set is a human donor who was either an allogeneic HSCT recipient or a stem cell or donor lymphocyte infusion donor (not recorded which). It is not recorded whose cells these are; they may come from a transplant donor. The CDR3 runs from the conserved cysteine through the conserved F or W. The order of the fields is D gene, J gene, clone size, V gene, CDR3 protein, CDR3 DNA. The D gene is left open where the match is weak. Rows give clone size only sometimes, using once, few, many, or a class for an expanded clone.

NA TRBJ2-1 NA TRBV19 CASSIWGGEQFF TGTGCCAGTAGTATCTGGGGAGGTGAGCAGTTCTTC
NA TRBJ2-7 many TRBV12-3/TRBV12-4 CASSFAKGRPNRSSYEQYF TGTGCCAGCAGTTTTGCGAAGGGCCGTCCGAATAGGAGCTCCTACGAGCAGTACTTC
TRBD1 TRBJ1-2 few TRBV6-1 CASRGTGTGAPGYTF TGTGCCAGCAGGGGTACCGGGACAGGGGCTCCTGGCTACACCTTC
NA TRBJ2-5 NA TRBV2 CASSAGVLRETQYF TGTGCCAGCAGTGCGGGGGTCCTCCGGGAGACCCAGTACTTC
NA TRBJ1-6 few TRBV7-2 CASSPVGAYNSPLHF TGTGCCAGCAGCCCGGTAGGGGCCTATAATTCACCCCTCCACTTT
NA TRBJ2-3 few TRBV20-1 CSARPRSDTQYF TGCAGTGCGAGGCCCCGGAGCGATACGCAGTATTTT
NA TRBJ2-1 few TRBV20-1 CSARLTRSSYNEQFF TGCAGTGCTAGACTTACACGGAGCTCCTACAATGAGCAGTTCTTC
TRBD1 TRBJ1-1 NA TRBV6-2/TRBV6-3 CASSYSPNSWTGSKNTEAFF TGTGCCAGCAGTTACTCCCCCAATTCCTGGACAGGCAGCAAGAACACTGAAGCTTTCTTT
NA TRBJ2-3 NA TRBV12-3/TRBV12-4 CASGPDGTSTDTQYF TGTGCCAGCGGACCCGACGGAACTAGCACAGATACGCAGTATTTT
NA TRBJ1-2 few TRBV20-1 CSASAGGADYGYTF TGCAGTGCTAGTGCGGGGGGCGCTGACTATGGCTACACCTTC
NA TRBJ2-7 many TRBV20-1 CSASPAVGGSYEQYF TGCAGTGCTAGTCCGGCCGTTGGGGGGTCCTACGAGCAGTACTTC
TRBD1 TRBJ1-1 few TRBV5-1 CASSPETHRGRMAFF TGCGCCAGCAGCCCTGAGACCCACAGGGGGCGCATGGCTTTCTTT